The rows below give T cell receptor beta chains drawn from one sample of a study of OX40 agonist ivuxolimab in advanced cancers. Profiled with immunoSEQ multiplex PCR; TCRdb holds only in-frame clones, not every one. The table has approximately 72,000 clones, over 80% seen once. Source: CD4+ or CD8+ T cells sorted from blood, taken in a trial of the OX40 agonist ivuxolimab. All receptors come from an adult with an advanced solid tumor such as melanoma, head and neck, liver or kidney cancer. Each CDR3 is given with its conserved first and last residue. Fields, in order: V gene, CDR3 length, J gene, CDR3 protein.

TRBV18	15	TRBJ2-7	CASSPKAGEAYEQYF
TRBV5-1	17	TRBJ2-3	CASSLVPPGQSTDTQYF
TRBV20-1	10	TRBJ2-1	CSARDNEQFF
TRBV30	13	TRBJ1-5	CAWSTGLNQPQHF
TRBV7-9	14	TRBJ1-6	CASRPTGHDSPLHF
TRBV11-2	14	TRBJ2-3	CASSLPTGLDTQYF
TRBV7-2	17	TRBJ2-1	CASSLSGHRGRIDEQFF
TRBV7-3	16	TRBJ2-2	CASSFLAGAGTGELFF
TRBV5-5	15	TRBJ2-5	CASSTMSSGAETQYF
TRBV14	15	TRBJ1-6	CASRAGSRYNSPLHF
TRBV19	12	TRBJ1-2	CASSPNSYGYTF